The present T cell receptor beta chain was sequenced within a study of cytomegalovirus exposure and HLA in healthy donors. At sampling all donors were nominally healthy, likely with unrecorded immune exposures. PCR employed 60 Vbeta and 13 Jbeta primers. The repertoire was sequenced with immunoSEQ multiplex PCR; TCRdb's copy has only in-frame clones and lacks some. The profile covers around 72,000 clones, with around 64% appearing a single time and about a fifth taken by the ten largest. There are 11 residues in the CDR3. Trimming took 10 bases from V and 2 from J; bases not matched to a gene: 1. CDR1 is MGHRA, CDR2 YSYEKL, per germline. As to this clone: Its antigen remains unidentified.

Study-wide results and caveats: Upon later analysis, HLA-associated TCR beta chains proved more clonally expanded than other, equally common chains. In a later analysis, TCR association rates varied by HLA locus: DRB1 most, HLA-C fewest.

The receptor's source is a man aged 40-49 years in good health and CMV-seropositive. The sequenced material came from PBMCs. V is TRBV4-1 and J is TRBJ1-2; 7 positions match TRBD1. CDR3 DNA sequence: TGCGCCACAGGGGGGAACTATGGCTACACCTTC. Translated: CATGGNYGYTF.